These 19 T cell receptor beta chains came from one sample sequenced in a study of T cell responses to AZD1222 COVID-19 vaccine. Clones were sequenced by immunoSEQ multiplex PCR, and TCRdb holds only the in-frame ones, with some missing. The sample yields more than 110,000 clones, 90% to 95% seen once. This material consisted of peripheral blood, taken on day 0 of AZD1222 vaccination. The receptors were sampled from an adult in good health.

This chain uses TRBV7-2 with TRBJ1-1; D may be TRBD1 (5 bases). The CDR3 runs to 15 residues. The germline V and J ends were trimmed by 4 bases and 1 base, with 13 bases remaining between them. Germline loops: CDR1 SGHTA, CDR2 FQGNSA. The CDR3 DNA reads TGTGCCAGCAGCTCCCGATTGGGGGGGAACACTGAAGCTTTCTTT. It yields the protein CASSSRLGGNTEAFF. Full variable domain (remainder filled in from reference TRBV7-2 and TRBJ1-1): GAGVSQSPSNKVTEKGKDVELRCDPISGHTALYWYRQSLGQGLEFLIYFQGNSAPDKSGLPSDRFSAERTGGSVSTLTIQRTQQEDSAVYLCASSSRLGGNTEAFFGQGTRLTVV.

The J gene is TRBJ1-2, the V gene TRBV3-1 (or the pseudogene TRBV3-2); D not certain. This CDR3 contains 12 residues. Germline V gene data show CDR1 as LGHDT and CDR2 as YNNKEL (reference sequence). The V gene lost 0 bases and the J gene lost 4 bases, with 3 bases spanning the gap. The CDR3 DNA reads as TGTGCCAGCAGCCAAGACGTCTATGGCTACACCTTC. It codes for CASSQDVYGYTF.

The CDR3 DNA sequence: TGTGCCAGCAGCCCTGGGGGCTATTCACCCCTCCACTTT. It translates to CASSPGGYSPLHF. V is TRBV27 and J is TRBJ1-6; the D gene is possibly TRBD1 (6 bases). CDR3 length: 13 amino acids. Germline V gene lookup returns CDR1 MNHEY and CDR2 SMNVEV (reference sequence). The V end lost 6 bases, the J end lost 8 bases, and 11 bases lay between the germline ends.

This chain joins TRBV5-4 and TRBJ2-1; 9 positions match TRBD2. Germline lookup yields CDR1 SGHNT and CDR2 YYREEE (reference sequence). This CDR3 contains 14 residues. Trimming removed 1 base from V and 6 bases from J; junction bases left unmatched: 2. The CDR3 region is CASSLPSGANEQFF. The CDR3 DNA sequence: TGTGCCAGCAGCTTGCCTAGCGGGGCCAATGAGCAGTTCTTC. Complete variable domain (other parts from reference TRBV5-4 and TRBJ2-1): ETGVTQSPTHLIKTRGQQVTLRCSSQSGHNTVSWYQQALGQGPQFIFQYYREEENGRGNFPPRFSGLQFPNYSSELNVNALELDDSALYLCASSLPSGANEQFFGPGTRLTVL.

V usage is TRBV10-3 and J usage is TRBJ2-1; TRBD2 is a possible D gene (7 bases). This CDR3 has 13 amino acids. Germline lookup yields CDR1 ENHRY and CDR2 SYGVKD. Trimming pared 6 bases from V and 9 bases from J, leaving 15 bases between. Here the CDR3 DNA reads TGTGCCATCAGAGGCCGGGGAGGGGGTGAGCAGTTCTTC. As protein: CAIRGRGGGEQFF.

This chain uses TRBV2 with TRBJ2-1; D tentatively fits TRBD1 or TRBD2 (5 bases each). CDR1 is SNHLY, CDR2 FYNNEI, per germline. CDR3 length: 14 residues. V gave up 5 bases and J gave up 3 bases, with 11 bases separating them. The CDR3 DNA reads TGTGCCAGCAGTTTGGGGACCTACTACAATGAGCAGTTCTTC. This gives the protein CASSLGTYYNEQFF.

The rearrangement joins TRBV10-3 to TRBJ1-1; a weak D match, TRBD1 (5 bases). CDR1 ENHRY and CDR2 SYGVKD come from the germline V gene. The CDR3 extends over 14 amino acids. The ends were cut back, 3 bases at V and 4 bases at J, with 12 bases in the middle. CDR3 protein: CAISDRGGATEAFF. Here the CDR3 DNA reads TGTGCCATCAGTGACCGGGGAGGGGCCACTGAAGCTTTCTTT.

This CDR3 is CASSIQGMGPQHF. CDR3 nucleotide sequence: TGTGCCAGTAGTATACAGGGCATGGGGCCCCAGCATTTT. The chain employs TRBV19 and TRBJ1-5; perhaps TRBD1 as D (5 bases). The V and J ends lost 2 bases and 9 bases respectively, with 11 bases between them. Germline V gives CDR1 LNHDA, CDR2 SQIVND (reference sequence). The CDR3 has 13 residues.

The chain couples TRBV7-3 to TRBJ2-3; D is unclear. This CDR3 is built from 16 residues. V lost 5 bases and J lost 7, with 22 bases in between. CDR1 and CDR2 (germline): SGHTA, FQGTGA. The CDR3 nucleotides are TGTGCCAGCAGCCTAGGTTTGGTGGGCCCGGGTAATACGCAGTATTTT. This encodes CASSLGLVGPGNTQYF.

The V call is TRBV9, the J call TRBJ2-2; D call uncertain. The germline V gene has CDR1 SGDLS and CDR2 YYNGEE. The CDR3 has 16 residues. Trimming cost V 0 bases and J 5 bases, with 14 bases left between them. CDR3 coding DNA: TGTGCCAGCAGCGTAGCTCCTACCTTAGGGACCGGGGAGCTGTTTTTT. Its translation is CASSVAPTLGTGELFF.

This clone is a singleton in its sample. The V and J genes are TRBV7-9 and TRBJ1-1; D ambiguous. Trimming pared 5 bases from V and 6 bases from J, leaving 19 bases between. The CDR3 is 15 amino acids. Germline V CDR1 and CDR2: SEHNR, FQNEAQ (reference sequence). CDR3 in DNA: TGTGCCAGCAGCGCCCCCGCTGGGGTGGGCTCTGAAGCTTTCTTT. Its translation is CASSAPAGVGSEAFF.

The chain is built from TRBV18 and TRBJ1-6; 7 positions match TRBD1. Germline V lookup: CDR1 KGHSH, CDR2 LQKENI. Trimming at V came to 8 bases and at J to 4 bases, leaving 2 bases not matched to a gene. This CDR3 is 13 amino acids long. In nucleotides, the CDR3 is TGTGCCAGCCGGGGACAGTATAATTCACCCCTCCACTTT. This gives the protein CASRGQYNSPLHF.

The CDR3 coding sequence is TGTGCCAGCAGCTTAGATCGGGGGGGATACTCTGGAAACACCATATATTTT. Its protein is CASSLDRGGYSGNTIYF. The chain recombines TRBV11-2 with TRBJ1-3; D is perhaps TRBD1 (5 bases). This CDR3 is 17 amino acids long. The germline V gene has CDR1 SGHAT and CDR2 FQNNGV. Trimming pared 0 bases from V and 0 bases from J, leaving 12 bases between.

This sequence joins TRBV2 and TRBJ1-2; D ambiguous. The germline V and J ends were trimmed by 5 bases and 5 bases, with 18 bases remaining between them. The CDR3 is 15 amino acids. Germline CDR1 is SNHLY and CDR2 is FYNNEI. CDR3 region: CASSTIDFHQYGYTF. CDR3 in DNA: TGTGCCAGCAGTACAATTGACTTTCACCAGTATGGCTACACCTTC.

The rearrangement joins TRBV29-1 to TRBJ1-2; no firm D call. V was cut by 4 bases and J by 3 bases, with 9 bases left in between. Germline assignment: CDR1 SQVTM and CDR2 ANQGSEA. This CDR3 region has 12 residues. The CDR3 protein is CSVGSGDYGYTF. The CDR3 DNA reads as TGCAGCGTTGGATCGGGAGACTATGGCTACACCTTC.

In nucleotides, the CDR3 is TGTGCCAGTAGTATTCAAGTTGGGGCCAACGTCCTGACTTTC. It codes for CASSIQVGANVLTF. The chain joins TRBV19 to TRBJ2-6; D unclear. The CDR3 has 14 residues. Germline lookup yields CDR1 LNHDA and CDR2 SQIVND (reference sequence). Trimming left V 3 bases short and J 3 bases short, with 6 bases between.

The chain employs TRBV29-1 and TRBJ1-1; the D gene is possibly TRBD1 (5 bases). V was clipped by 6 bases and J by 1 base, with 15 bases between them. This CDR3 region has 14 residues. Germline lookup yields CDR1 SQVTM and CDR2 ANQGSEA. The CDR3 DNA is TGCAGCGTATCGGGACTTCGGGAGAACACTGAAGCTTTCTTT. This codes for CSVSGLRENTEAFF.

The genes are TRBV6-5 and TRBJ2-1; TRBD2 matches at 8 bases. Per germline, CDR1 MNHEY and CDR2 SVGAGI. This CDR3 is built from 15 residues. The J segment lost 8 bases and the V segment lost 0 bases, leaving 6 bases of the junction unmatched. DNA of the CDR3: TGTGCCAGCAGTTACTCGAGACTAGCGAACGATGAGCAGTTCTTC. Its translation: CASSYSRLANDEQFF.

The chain joins TRBV4-1 to TRBJ1-1; 7 nucleotides line up with TRBD1. Germline V gene sequence: CDR1 MGHRA, CDR2 YSYEKL. CDR3 length: 16 residues. Germline trimming cut 2 bases from V and 9 bases from J; bases unmatched to any gene: 15. CDR3 loop: CASSQFPAGQGVKAFF. In DNA, the CDR3 is TGCGCCAGCAGCCAATTTCCCGCCGGGCAGGGGGTAAAAGCTTTCTTT.